The sample holds one count of the clone carrying this T cell receptor (beta chain). Its matching antigen is unknown. This specimen comes from a study of T cell responses to AZD1222 COVID-19 vaccine. The V gene lost 1 base and the J gene lost 3 bases, with 9 bases spanning the gap. Germline V lookup: CDR1 KGHSH, CDR2 LQKENI. This CDR3 is 14 amino acids long. TCRdb's table, derived via immunoSEQ multiplex PCR, lists solely in-frame clones and lacks some. In the table there are about 170,000 clones, approximately 90% of which are singletons. General observations from the study: Baseline antibody screening turned up just five to seven seropositive AZD1222 recipients. There were vaccine-associated CD4 TCRs across spike, dominant at 160-218 and 743-854.

This sample comprised peripheral blood, obtained on day 0 of AZD1222 vaccination. The TCR sequence derives from an adult in good health. The chain has TRBV18 and TRBJ1-1; TRBD1 might be the D (6 bases). The CDR3 DNA reads as TGTGCCAGCTCACCACGAAGGGGGGACACTGAAGCTTTCTTT. Protein sequence: CASSPRRGDTEAFF.